This T cell receptor beta chain emerged from a study of blood T cell repertoires in COVID-19. Study as a whole: Researchers got acute and convalescent COVID-19 samples from the United States, Italy and Spain. In each case, the material was cDNA or gDNA derived from T cells, B-cell-depleted T cells, or PBMCs.

How the authors handled the data: Reference gene primers were amplified, and this amplification served to estimate nucleated cell counts. Repertoires were generated with immunoSEQ multiplex PCR, while TCRdb's copy carries only in-frame clones and drops some. V and J calls and clone size come straight from that table; D and trimming were deduced from the DNA. The table records 15,000 to 20,000 clones, roughly 85% of them present only once. Material: peripheral blood. The sequence derives from an elderly man with acute or convalescent COVID-19.

The CDR3 sequence is CASTNDRGSYGYTF. The CDR3 DNA is TGTGCCAGTACTAATGACAGGGGCAGCTATGGCTACACCTTC. This chain uses TRBV19 with TRBJ1-2; 8 bases match TRBD1. This CDR3 has 14 amino acids. Trimming took 7 bases from V and 4 from J; bases not matched to a gene: 8. The germline CDR1 and CDR2 sequences are LNHDA and SQIVND (reference sequence).